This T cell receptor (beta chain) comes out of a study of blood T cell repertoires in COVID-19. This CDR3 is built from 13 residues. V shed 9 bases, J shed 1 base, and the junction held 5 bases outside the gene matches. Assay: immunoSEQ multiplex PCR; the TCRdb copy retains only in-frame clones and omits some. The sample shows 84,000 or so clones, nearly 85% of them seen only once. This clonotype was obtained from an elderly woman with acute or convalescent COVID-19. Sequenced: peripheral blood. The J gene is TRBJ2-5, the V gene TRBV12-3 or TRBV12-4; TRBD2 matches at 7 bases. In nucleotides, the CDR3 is TGTGCCAGTCACGGGACTATCCAAGAGACCCAGTACTTC. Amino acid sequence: CASHGTIQETQYF.